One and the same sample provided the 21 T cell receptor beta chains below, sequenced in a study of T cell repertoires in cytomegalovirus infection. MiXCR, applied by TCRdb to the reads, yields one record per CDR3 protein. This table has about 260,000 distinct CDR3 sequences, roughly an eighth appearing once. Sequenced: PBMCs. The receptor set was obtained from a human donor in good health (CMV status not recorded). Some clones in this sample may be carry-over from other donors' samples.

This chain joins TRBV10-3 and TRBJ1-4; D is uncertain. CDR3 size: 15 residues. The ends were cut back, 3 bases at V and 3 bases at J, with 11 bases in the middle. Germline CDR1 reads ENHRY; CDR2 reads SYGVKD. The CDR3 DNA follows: TGTGCCATCAGTGATTCAGGATTTGCTAATGAAAAACTGTTTTTT. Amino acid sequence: CAISDSGFANEKLFF.

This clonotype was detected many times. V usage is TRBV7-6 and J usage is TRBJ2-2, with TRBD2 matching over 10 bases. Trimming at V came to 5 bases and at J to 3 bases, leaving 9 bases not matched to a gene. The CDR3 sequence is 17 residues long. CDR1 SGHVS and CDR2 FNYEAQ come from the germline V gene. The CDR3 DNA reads TGTGCCAGCAGCCCCAGGACTAGCGGATTACACACCGGGGAGCTGTTTTTT. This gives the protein CASSPRTSGLHTGELFF.

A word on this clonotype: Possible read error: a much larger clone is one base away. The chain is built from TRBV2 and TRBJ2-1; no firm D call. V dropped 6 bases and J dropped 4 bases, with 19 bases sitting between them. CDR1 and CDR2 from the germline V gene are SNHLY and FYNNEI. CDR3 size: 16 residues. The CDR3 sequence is CASSVFSLRLYNEQFF. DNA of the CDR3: TGTGCCAGCAGCGTCTTTAGCCTAAGGCTTTACAATGAGCAGTTCTTC.

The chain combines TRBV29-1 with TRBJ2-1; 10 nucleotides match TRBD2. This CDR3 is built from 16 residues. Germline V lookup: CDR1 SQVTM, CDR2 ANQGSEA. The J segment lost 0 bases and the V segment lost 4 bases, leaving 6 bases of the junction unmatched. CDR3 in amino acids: CSVVGASGSSYNEQFF. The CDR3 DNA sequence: TGCAGCGTTGTCGGGGCTAGCGGGAGCTCCTACAATGAGCAGTTCTTC.

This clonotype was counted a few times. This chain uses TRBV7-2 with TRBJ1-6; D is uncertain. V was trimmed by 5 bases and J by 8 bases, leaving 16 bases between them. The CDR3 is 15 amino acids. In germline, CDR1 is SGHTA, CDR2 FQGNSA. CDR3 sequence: CASSADGTPYSPLHF. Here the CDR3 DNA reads TGTGCCAGCAGCGCAGACGGAACACCCTATTCACCCCTCCACTTT.

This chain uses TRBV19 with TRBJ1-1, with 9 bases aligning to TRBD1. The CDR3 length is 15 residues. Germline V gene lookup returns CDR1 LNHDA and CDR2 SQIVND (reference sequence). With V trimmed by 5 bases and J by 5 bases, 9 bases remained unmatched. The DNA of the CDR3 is TGTGCCAGTAGTGCTTGGGACAGGGATTATACTGAAGCTTTCTTT. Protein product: CASSAWDRDYTEAFF. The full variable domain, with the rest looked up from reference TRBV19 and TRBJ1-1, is DGGITQSPKYLFRKEGQNVTLSCEQNLNHDAMYWYRQDPGQGLRLIYYSQIVNDFQKGDIAEGYSVSREKKESFPLTVTSAQKNPTAFYLCASSAWDRDYTEAFFGQGTRLTVV.

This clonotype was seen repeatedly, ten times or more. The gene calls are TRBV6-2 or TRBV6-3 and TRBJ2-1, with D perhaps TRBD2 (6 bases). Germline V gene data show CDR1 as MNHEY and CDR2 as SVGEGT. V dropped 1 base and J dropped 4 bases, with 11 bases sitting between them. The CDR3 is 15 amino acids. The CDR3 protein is CASSYYPAGYNEQFF. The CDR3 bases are TGTGCCAGCAGTTACTACCCAGCGGGTTACAATGAGCAGTTCTTC.

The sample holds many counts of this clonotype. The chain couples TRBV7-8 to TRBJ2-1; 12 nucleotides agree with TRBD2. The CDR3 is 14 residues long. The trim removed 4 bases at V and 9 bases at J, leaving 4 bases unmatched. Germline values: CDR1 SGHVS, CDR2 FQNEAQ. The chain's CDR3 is CASSSGLAGGEQFF. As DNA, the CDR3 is TGTGCCAGCAGCTCGGGACTAGCGGGTGGTGAGCAGTTCTTC.

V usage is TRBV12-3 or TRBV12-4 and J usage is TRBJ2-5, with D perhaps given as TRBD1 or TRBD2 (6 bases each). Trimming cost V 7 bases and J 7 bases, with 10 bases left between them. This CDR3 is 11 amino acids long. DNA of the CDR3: TGTGCCAGCACACAGGGAGGGACCCAGTACTTC. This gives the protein CASTQGGTQYF.

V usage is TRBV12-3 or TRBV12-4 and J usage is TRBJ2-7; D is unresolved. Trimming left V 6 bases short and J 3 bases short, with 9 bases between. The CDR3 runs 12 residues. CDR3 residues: CASSPRDYEQYF. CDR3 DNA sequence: TGTGCCAGCAGCCCCAGAGACTACGAGCAGTACTTC.

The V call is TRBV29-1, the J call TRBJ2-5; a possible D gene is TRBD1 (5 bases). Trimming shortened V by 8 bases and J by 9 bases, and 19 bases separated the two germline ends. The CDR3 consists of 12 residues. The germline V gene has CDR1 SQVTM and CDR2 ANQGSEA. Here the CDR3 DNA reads TGCAGCTCCAACCCTCAGGGAAAGGCCCAGTACTTC. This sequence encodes CSSNPQGKAQYF.

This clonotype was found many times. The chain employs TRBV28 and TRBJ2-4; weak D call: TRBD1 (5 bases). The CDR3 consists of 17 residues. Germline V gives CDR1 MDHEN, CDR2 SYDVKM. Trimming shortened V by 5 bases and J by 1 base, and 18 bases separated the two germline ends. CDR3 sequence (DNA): TGTGCCAGCAGTCAACCTCAGGGTGTGGGGGCCAAAAACATTCAGTACTTC. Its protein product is CASSQPQGVGAKNIQYF.

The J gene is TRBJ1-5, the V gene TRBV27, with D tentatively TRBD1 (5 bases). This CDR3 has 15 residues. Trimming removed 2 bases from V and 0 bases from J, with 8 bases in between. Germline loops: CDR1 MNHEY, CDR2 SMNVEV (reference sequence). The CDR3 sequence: CASSLQGNSNQPQHF. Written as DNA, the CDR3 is TGTGCCAGCAGTTTACAGGGAAATAGCAATCAGCCCCAGCATTTT.

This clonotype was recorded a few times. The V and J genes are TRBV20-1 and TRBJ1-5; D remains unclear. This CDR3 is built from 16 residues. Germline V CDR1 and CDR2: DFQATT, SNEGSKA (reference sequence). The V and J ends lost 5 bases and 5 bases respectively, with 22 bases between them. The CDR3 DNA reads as TGCAGTGCTTTAGAACAGTCTCCGGCGCTTTATCAGCCCCAGCATTTT. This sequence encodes CSALEQSPALYQPQHF.

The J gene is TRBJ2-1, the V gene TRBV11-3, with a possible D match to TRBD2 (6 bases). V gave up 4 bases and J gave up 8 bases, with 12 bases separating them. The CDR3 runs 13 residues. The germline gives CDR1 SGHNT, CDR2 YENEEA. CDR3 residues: CASSYGEDYEQFF. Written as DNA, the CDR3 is TGTGCCAGCAGCTATGGGGAGGACTATGAGCAGTTCTTC. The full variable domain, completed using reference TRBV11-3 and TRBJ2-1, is EAGVVQSPRYKIIEKKQPVAFWCNPISGHNTLYWYLQNLGQGPELLIRYENEEAVDDSQLPKDRFSAERLKGVDSTLKIQPAELGDSAVYLCASSYGEDYEQFFGPGTRLTVL.

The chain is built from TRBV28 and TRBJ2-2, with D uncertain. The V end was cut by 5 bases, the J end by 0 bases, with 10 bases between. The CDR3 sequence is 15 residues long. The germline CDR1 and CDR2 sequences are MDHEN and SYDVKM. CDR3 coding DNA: TGTGCCAGCAGTAAGCTCCCCGCGAACACCGGGGAGCTGTTTTTT. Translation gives CASSKLPANTGELFF.

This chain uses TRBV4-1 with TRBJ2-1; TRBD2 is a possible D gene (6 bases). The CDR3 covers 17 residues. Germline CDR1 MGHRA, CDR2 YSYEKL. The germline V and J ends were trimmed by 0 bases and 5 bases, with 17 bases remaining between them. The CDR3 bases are TGCGCCAGCAGCCAAGATGTAGCTAGCGTCTTAGACAATGAGCAGTTCTTC. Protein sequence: CASSQDVASVLDNEQFF.

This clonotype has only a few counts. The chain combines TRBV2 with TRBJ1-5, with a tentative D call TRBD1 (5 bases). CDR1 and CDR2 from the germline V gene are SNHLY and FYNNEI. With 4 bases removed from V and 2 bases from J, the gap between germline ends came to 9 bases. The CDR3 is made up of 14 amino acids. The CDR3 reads CASSAGDGNQPQHF. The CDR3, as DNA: TGTGCCAGCAGTGCGGGGGACGGCAATCAGCCCCAGCATTTT.

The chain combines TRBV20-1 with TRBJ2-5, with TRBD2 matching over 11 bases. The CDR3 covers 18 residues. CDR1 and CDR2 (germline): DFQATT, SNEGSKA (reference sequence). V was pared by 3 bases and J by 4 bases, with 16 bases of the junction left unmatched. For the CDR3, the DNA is TGCAGTGCTAGTTCACTAGCGGGAGTCCCCGGACGAAGAGAGACCCAGTACTTC. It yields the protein CSASSLAGVPGRRETQYF.

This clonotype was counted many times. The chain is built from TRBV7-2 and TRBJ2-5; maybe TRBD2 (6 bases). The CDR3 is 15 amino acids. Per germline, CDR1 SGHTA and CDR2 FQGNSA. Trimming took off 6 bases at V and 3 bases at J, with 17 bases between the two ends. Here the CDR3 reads CASRSKLAPEETQYF. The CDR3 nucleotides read TGTGCCAGCAGATCAAAGCTAGCGCCAGAAGAGACCCAGTACTTC.

The CDR3 sequence: CASSFGRDGNTIYF. In nucleotides, the CDR3 is TGTGCCAGCAGTTTCGGCCGGGACGGAAACACCATATATTTT. The genes are TRBV6-6 and TRBJ1-3, with D tentatively TRBD1 (5 bases). Trimming left V 4 bases short and J 4 bases short, with 11 bases between. Germline CDR1 MNHNY, CDR2 SVGAGI (reference sequence). This CDR3 contains 14 residues.